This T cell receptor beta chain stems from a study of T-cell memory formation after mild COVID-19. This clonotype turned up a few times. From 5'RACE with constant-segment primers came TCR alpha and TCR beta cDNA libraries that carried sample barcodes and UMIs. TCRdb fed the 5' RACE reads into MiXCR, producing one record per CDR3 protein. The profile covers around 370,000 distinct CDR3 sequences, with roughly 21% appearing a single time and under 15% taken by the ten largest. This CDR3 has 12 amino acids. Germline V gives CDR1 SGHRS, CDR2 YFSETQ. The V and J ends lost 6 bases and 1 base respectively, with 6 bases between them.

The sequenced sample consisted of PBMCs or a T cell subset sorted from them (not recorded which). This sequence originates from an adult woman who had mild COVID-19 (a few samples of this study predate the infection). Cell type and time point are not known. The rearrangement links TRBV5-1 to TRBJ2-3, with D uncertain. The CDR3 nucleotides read TGCGCCAGCAAGGACGGCACAGATACGCAGTATTTT. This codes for CASKDGTDTQYF.